The 6 T cell receptor beta chains reported below all come from one sample, sequenced in a study of T-cell memory formation after mild COVID-19. Via MiXCR, TCRdb re-called the 5' RACE reads, giving one row per CDR3 protein. The table shows 280,000 or so distinct CDR3 sequences, with 8% to 10% occurring only once. Sequenced sample: PBMCs or a T cell subset sorted from them (not recorded which). The receptors shown here come from a man in his late teens or twenties who had mild COVID-19 (a few samples of this study predate the infection). Cell type and time point are not known.

The CDR3 nucleotides read TGTGCCAGCAGTTACGATACCAGACAGGGGTGGGACACTGAAGCTTTCTTT. This encodes CASSYDTRQGWDTEAFF. The V and J genes are TRBV6-5 and TRBJ1-1, with 8 nucleotides matching TRBD1. Germline lookup yields CDR1 MNHEY and CDR2 SVGAGI. This CDR3 contains 17 residues. Trimming removed 2 bases from V and 3 bases from J; junction bases left unmatched: 11.

This rearrangement joins TRBV7-3 to TRBJ2-7; 8 nucleotides line up with TRBD1. Losses at the gene ends were 1 base for V and 3 bases for J; bases not matched to a gene: 5. The CDR3 sequence is 15 residues long. The V gene's germline CDR1 is SGHTA and CDR2 FQGTGA. The CDR3 loop is CASSLIGQGNYEQYF. DNA of the CDR3: TGTGCCAGCAGCTTAATTGGACAGGGAAACTACGAGCAGTACTTC.

This chain joins TRBV5-1 and TRBJ1-2; 7 bases match TRBD1. The length of the CDR3 is 14 residues. J lost 4 bases, V lost 3 bases, and 6 bases had no gene match. Germline V lookup: CDR1 SGHRS, CDR2 YFSETQ. The CDR3 DNA sequence: TGCGCCAGCAGCTCGACGGGACAGACCTATGGCTACACCTTC. Translated: CASSSTGQTYGYTF. The full variable domain, its missing parts supplied by reference TRBV5-1 and TRBJ1-2, is KAGVTQTPRYLIKTRGQQVTLSCSPISGHRSVSWYQQTPGQGLQFLFEYFSETQRNKGNFPGRFSGRQFSNSRSEMNVSTLELGDSALYLCASSSTGQTYGYTFGSGTRLTVV.

The rearrangement joins TRBV19 to TRBJ2-1; 10 bases fit TRBD2. Germline lookup yields CDR1 LNHDA and CDR2 SQIVND (reference sequence). The CDR3 totals 14 residues. The V segment lost 7 bases and the J segment 4 bases; nucleotides outside the gene matches: 4. Here the CDR3 reads CASNVAGGYNEQFF. CDR3 nucleotide sequence: TGTGCCAGTAACGTAGCGGGGGGTTACAATGAGCAGTTCTTC.

This clonotype was detected a few times. The chain uses TRBV4-3 and TRBJ2-2; 10 positions agree with TRBD2. The ends lost 0 bases at V and 2 bases at J; junction bases unmatched: 6. CDR1 and CDR2 (germline): LGHNA, YSLEER. This CDR3 contains 18 residues. CDR3 protein: CASSQETSGVINTGELFF. The CDR3 DNA is TGCGCCAGCAGCCAAGAAACTAGCGGGGTCATAAACACCGGGGAGCTGTTTTTT.

This clonotype was found a few times. Here the CDR3 DNA reads TGTGCCAGCAGTTACGGGGTGGGGTGGGACAATGAGCAGTTCTTC. Protein: CASSYGVGWDNEQFF. This chain links TRBV6-6 with TRBJ2-1, with D unresolved. This CDR3 is built from 15 residues. In germline, CDR1 is MNHNY, CDR2 SVGAGI (reference sequence). Trimming stripped 2 bases from V and 5 bases from J, with 13 bases between.